This T cell receptor (beta chain) was captured by sequencing in a study of OX40 agonist ivuxolimab in advanced cancers. Describing the broader study: Ivuxolimab was an agonistic, fully human IgG2 monoclonal antibody directed against OX40 (CD134), a costimulatory receptor. The point of sequencing TCRbeta in the periphery was to test whether ivuxolimab changed TCR sequence diversity and drove clonal T-cell expansion. Of the approximately 54 patients in dose escalation, some 20 had hepatocellular carcinoma, about 15 had melanoma, 9 had renal cell carcinoma and 9 had head and neck cancer. In the dose-escalation cohort, 75% to 85% of patients were male, and the mean age was approximately 60 years with a range of roughly 20 to 80. The paper covers the monotherapy dose-escalation part of the phase I ivuxolimab trial, which included N of about 56 patients. Patients were allowed to have had prior anti-PD-1, anti-PD-L1 or anti-CTLA-4 therapy, and approximately 40% of the dose-escalation patients had been treated with checkpoint inhibitors. Intravenous ivuxolimab was administered to patients every 2 weeks at six dose levels: 0.01, 0.1, 0.3, 1.5, 3 and 10 mg/kg. Three dose-escalation patients achieved partial responses, one with hepatocellular carcinoma and two with cutaneous melanoma.

From a lookup of the germline V gene (reference sequence), CDR1 and CDR2 are LNHDA and SQIVND. V is shortened by 7 bases, J by 4 bases, and the region joining them spans 17 bases. There are 15 amino acids in the CDR3, from cysteine to phenylalanine inclusive. Only the CDR3 portion is preserved as DNA: 45 bases, with reading frame beginning at the first base. This clone came up once. The antigen it recognizes is unknown. No quality values exist for individual bases; no much larger clone is one base distant. Patients with a history of autoimmune disease or receiving systemic immunosuppression were excluded from the trial. Peripheral blood for TCR sequencing was collected from all dose cohorts at baseline, on cycle 4 day 1, and on cycle 7 day 1. The samples were drawn from a first-in-human, open-label, multicenter phase I dose-escalation trial of ivuxolimab. Adults with locally advanced or metastatic melanoma, renal cell, hepatocellular, or head and neck squamous cell carcinoma were enrolled in the trial. CD4+ and CD8+ T cells were sorted separately from peripheral blood before TCR sequencing.

Genomic DNA was extracted from sorted cells for sequencing of the TCRbeta CDR3 region. The immunoSEQ Assay was used for sequencing of TCRbeta CDR3 regions. TCRdb limited this immuneACCESS table to in-frame rearrangements with V and J called. A share of clones is missing; checked studies link under half to unresolved V genes, and the rest is unexplained. This sample holds about 72,000 clones; 85% to 90% were observed only once. The ten largest clones take up more than 0.8% of the sample. Overall results and qualifications from the work: After ivuxolimab, expanded clones were on average more numerous among CD8+ T cells than among CD4+ T cells. Partial responders in the 0.1-3.0 mg/kg groups had among the lowest normalized peripheral clonal expansion, especially among CD8+ T cells. Antigen specificity was not determined for the clonally expanded peripheral T cells. At doses of 0.1 to 3.0 mg/kg, clonal expansion of both CD4+ and CD8+ blood T cells was observed from baseline to week 6. Low levels of normalized T-cell clonal expansion were also shown by some nonresponding patients.

This receptor was obtained from an adult with an advanced solid tumor such as melanoma, head and neck, liver or kidney cancer. Specimen: CD4+ or CD8+ T cells sorted from blood, collected in a trial of the OX40 agonist ivuxolimab. The chain employs TRBV19 and TRBJ1-3, with no reliable assignment of the D segment. The bases read TGTGCCAGTACCCCGCAAGGAGGGTCCGGAAACACCATATATTTT. Its protein is CASTPQGGSGNTIYF.